The rows below give T cell receptor beta chains drawn from one sample of a study of response to subunit inactivated influenza vaccine. A single record per CDR3 protein comes from TCRdb applying MiXCR to the RT-PCR reads. Found here are hundreds of thousands of distinct CDR3 sequences, 15% to 19% of them singletons; the top ten hold around a tenth. Material: PBMCs from blood, obtained 11 to 12 days after vaccination. The receptors here all came from a man over 45 who received an inactivated influenza vaccine. Both conserved end residues are part of each CDR3. D genes are given only for firm matches. Size is stated for part of the rows, as once, few or many counts, or as a class when the clone is expanded.

TRBJ1-2 TRBV4-1 . . TGCGCCAGCAGCCAATTGATGACGGGTTATGGCTACACCTTC CASSQLMTGYGYTF
TRBJ2-7 TRBV7-2 TRBD1 many TGTGCCAGCAGCTTCGGGACAGTCTACGAGCAGTACTTC CASSFGTVYEQYF
TRBJ2-3 TRBV12-3/TRBV12-4 . . TGTGCCAGCAGTTCGGTTCAGGGACTTTTAGGAGATACGCAGTATTTT CASSSVQGLLGDTQYF
TRBJ2-1 TRBV20-1 TRBD2 few TGCAGTGCTAGAGCTTACAGGACTAGCGGGAGGGCGGGGTCCTACAATGAGCAGTTCTTC CSARAYRTSGRAGSYNEQFF
TRBJ1-4 TRBV7-2 TRBD1 few TGTGCCAGCAGCTTAGCCGGAAGATACAGGGGTGGTAATGAAAAACTGTTTTTT CASSLAGRYRGGNEKLFF
TRBJ1-5 TRBV20-1 . . TGCAGTGCTAGTTGGGGCAATCAGCCCCAGCGTTTT CSASWGNQPQRF
TRBJ2-7 TRBV6-5 . many TGTGCCAGCAGTTACTCGAAACTAGCTCCCTACGAGCAGTACTTC CASSYSKLAPYEQYF
TRBJ2-3 TRBV10-2 . . TGCGCCAGCAGTGAGTTGGACTCTAGAGCGTATTTT CASSELDSRAYF
TRBJ2-3 TRBV29-1 TRBD2 many TGCAGCGCAGGACTAGCGGGGGGGGCAGATACGCAGTATTTT CSAGLAGGADTQYF
TRBJ2-3 TRBV10-3 . . TGTGCCATCAGTGAGTCGTCCCTAGATACGCAGTATTTT CAISESSLDTQYF
TRBJ2-3 TRBV12-3/TRBV12-4 TRBD2 . TGTGCCAGCAGCATCCGGACTAGCGGGACCACAGATACGCAGTATTTT CASSIRTSGTTDTQYF
TRBJ1-1 TRBV6-1 . few TGTGCCAGCAGTGAATCTTGGGGCACTGAAGCTTTCTTT CASSESWGTEAFF
TRBJ1-3 TRBV3-1 . few TGTGCCAGCAGCCCAGGGGCGCGCTCTGGAAACACCATATATTTT CASSPGARSGNTIYF
TRBJ2-5 TRBV5-1 TRBD2 . TGCGCCAGCAGCTTGTCGGTAGCGGGGGGGCAAGAGACCCAGTACTTC CASSLSVAGGQETQYF
TRBJ2-7 TRBV5-1 TRBD1 . TGCGCCAGCAGCGTTGCCGGGACAGGGAGTAGCGAGCAGTACTTC CASSVAGTGSSEQYF
TRBJ1-4 TRBV4-3 TRBD1 . TGCGCCAGCAGCCCGACAGGGGAGAATGAAAAACTGTTTTTT CASSPTGENEKLFF
TRBJ2-5 TRBV20-1 . few TGCAGTGCCATGTCGAAAGAGACCCAGTACTTC CSAMSKETQYF
TRBJ2-2 TRBV15 . . TGTGCCACCAGGGGGGACGGGAACACCGGGGAGCTGTTTTTT CATRGDGNTGELFF
TRBJ2-1 TRBV5-1 . . TGCGCCAGCAGCTTCTCCCGGGACGCCGAGTTCTTC CASSFSRDAEFF
TRBJ2-4 TRBV4-2 . many TGTGCCAGCAGCCAAGATCGGACCAAGCTGGGCATTCAGTACTTC CASSQDRTKLGIQYF